These 15 T cell receptor beta chains came from one sample sequenced in a study of CD8+CD57+ T cells in acquired aplastic anemia. TCR beta VDJ combinations and CDR3 sequences were profiled from genomic DNA. TCRdb used MiXCR to reprocess the reads, holding one entry per CDR3 protein. The profile shows a few hundred thousand distinct CDR3 sequences, 60% to 80% of them singletons. Sequenced sample: sorted CD4+, CD8+, or CD8+CD57+ T cells (not recorded which) from PBMCs. The receptor source for this set is a human donor in good health, serving as a control.

A remark on this clonotype: In this CDR3 the conserved last residue, phenylalanine or tryptophan, is missing, so a read error is likely. The DNA is left out, because the CDR3 cannot be placed on it with certainty; the CDR3 is given as TCRdb lists it. This chain joins TRBV7-2 and TRBJ1-1. Germline loops: CDR1 SGHTA, CDR2 FQGNSA. Both ends counted, the CDR3 spans 13 residues. This CDR3 reads CASSAPVSTEAYL.

The V and J genes are TRBV13 and TRBJ2-7; perhaps TRBD2 as D (6 bases). The CDR3 consists of 15 residues. The germline V gene has CDR1 PRHDT and CDR2 FYEKMQ (reference sequence). V lost 5 bases and J 5 bases, leaving 19 bases between the germline ends. Here the CDR3 reads CASSARGERLHEQYF. In DNA form, the CDR3 reads TGTGCCAGCAGCGCGCGGGGAGAGAGGCTCCACGAGCAGTACTTC.

J is TRBJ2-5 and V is TRBV15; 10 bases map to TRBD2. The ends lost 2 bases at V and 6 bases at J; junction bases unmatched: 6. This CDR3 has 15 amino acids. The V gene's germline CDR1 is LNHNV and CDR2 YYDKDF (reference sequence). The CDR3 DNA sequence: TGTGCCACCAGCAGATTCCTAGCGGGGGCTAAGACCCAGTACTTC. It translates to CATSRFLAGAKTQYF.

The chain couples TRBV5-1 to TRBJ1-1; the match to TRBD1 covers 7 bases. The junction had 10 bases not matched to a gene; V was cut back by 8 bases and J by 6 bases. CDR3 length equals 13 residues. The germline gives CDR1 SGHRS, CDR2 YFSETQ. The CDR3 sequence: CARSVEGGSEAFF. CDR3 coding DNA: TGCGCCAGGAGCGTCGAAGGGGGCTCTGAAGCTTTCTTT.

The CDR3 loop reads CASSLTGVREKLFF. Written as DNA, the CDR3 is TGTGCCAGCAGCTTGACAGGGGTTAGGGAAAAACTGTTTTTT. The rearrangement links TRBV9 to TRBJ1-4; 8 nucleotides line up with TRBD1. CDR1 SGDLS and CDR2 YYNGEE come from the germline V gene. V was pared by 4 bases and J by 8 bases, with 7 bases of the junction left unmatched. The CDR3 sequence is 14 residues long.

This clonotype was recorded at least ten times. V usage is TRBV2 and J usage is TRBJ1-3; the D gene is possibly TRBD1 (5 bases). The germline gives CDR1 SNHLY, CDR2 FYNNEI. Between the trimmed V and J ends, which lost 8 bases and 5 bases, there was a span of 19 bases. The CDR3 consists of 15 residues. The CDR3 reads CASPTNFRDRNTIYF. Here the CDR3 DNA reads TGTGCCAGCCCTACAAATTTCAGGGATCGAAACACCATATATTTT.

The V call is TRBV6-6, the J call TRBJ1-2; D unclear. Germline loops: CDR1 MNHNY, CDR2 SVGAGI (reference sequence). V lost 7 bases and J lost 3, with 21 bases in between. The CDR3 length is 16 residues. The CDR3 DNA reads TGTGCCAGCAAAAACCACGGACGTCTCGGAGACTATGGCTACACCTTC. As protein: CASKNHGRLGDYGYTF.

This clonotype was counted at least ten times. The chain recombines TRBV3-1 with TRBJ1-6, with D unclear. The CDR3 has 15 amino acids. V gave up 1 base and J gave up 3 bases, with 7 bases separating them. Germline loops: CDR1 LGHDT, CDR2 YNNKEL (reference sequence). The CDR3 loop reads CASSQVSDYNSPLHF. The DNA of the CDR3 is TGTGCCAGCAGCCAAGTCAGCGACTATAATTCACCCCTCCACTTT.

Points on this clonotype: One junction end disagrees with the germline gene, perhaps due to a read error. The rearrangement joins TRBV7-8 to TRBJ2-5; TRBD1 agrees at 7 bases. CDR1 is SGHVS and CDR2 is FQNEAQ in the germline V gene. This CDR3 region has 14 residues. CDR3 sequence: CASSDRDKATTEAF. The CDR3, as DNA: TGTGCCAGCAGCGACAGGGACAAGGCGACCACTGAAGCTTTC.

This chain's CDR3 is CASRGNPHGTDTQYF. In nucleotides, the CDR3 is TGTGCCAGTAGGGGAAACCCCCACGGCACAGATACGCAGTATTTT. This rearrangement joins TRBV12-3 or TRBV12-4 to TRBJ2-3, with TRBD1 as a possible D gene (5 bases). The CDR3 loop spans 15 amino acids. Trimming cost V 9 bases and J 1 base, with 17 bases left between them.

As concerns this clonotype: A read error may explain this, as a much larger clone is one base away. This chain joins TRBV7-2 and TRBJ2-1; D is perhaps TRBD1 or TRBD2 (7 bases each). Germline V gene lookup returns CDR1 SGHTA and CDR2 FQGNSA. The CDR3 has 15 amino acids. CDR3 amino acids: CASGLASRGGNEQFF. In DNA, the CDR3 is TGTGCCAGCGGCTTAGCCTCCAGGGGGGGCAATGAGCAGTTCTTC. Variable domain in full (rest from reference TRBV7-2 and TRBJ2-1): GAGVSQSPSNKVTEKGKDVELRCDPISGHTALYWYRQSLGQGLEFLIYFQGNSAPDKSGLPSDRFSAERTGGSVSTLTIQRTQQEDSAVYLCASGLASRGGNEQFFGPGTRLTVL.

As to this clonotype: The CDR3 end shows no conserved phenylalanine or tryptophan, and so a read error is likely. The DNA is omitted, as the CDR3 cannot be located on it reliably, and the CDR3 follows TCRdb's listing. The rearrangement joins TRBV7-2 to TRBJ2-5; TRBD2, the table's D call, was not compared with the DNA. From germline, CDR1 is SGHTA and CDR2 FQGNSA. The CDR3 spans 13 amino acids, including both terminal residues. The CDR3 spells CASSLYGIQSLYL.

On this clonotype itself: With a much larger clone just one base away, this may be a read error. V gene TRBV2 combines with J gene TRBJ2-5; 14 positions agree with TRBD2. V shed 5 bases, J shed 0 bases, and the junction held 5 bases outside the gene matches. Per germline, CDR1 SNHLY and CDR2 FYNNEI. The CDR3 is 17 amino acids. This chain's CDR3 is CASSPGLAGEYQETQYF. The DNA for the CDR3 is TGTGCCAGCAGTCCGGGACTAGCGGGGGAATACCAAGAGACCCAGTACTTC. The variable domain in full, with the rest retrieved from reference TRBV2 and TRBJ2-5, is EPEVTQTPSHQVTQMGQEVILRCVPISNHLYFYWYRQILGQKVEFLVSFYNNEISEKSEIFDDQFSVERPDGSNFTLKIRSTKLEDSAMYFCASSPGLAGEYQETQYFGPGTRLLVL.

V usage is TRBV7-9 and J usage is TRBJ1-2; 7 bases agree with TRBD1. This CDR3 comprises 15 residues. The junction had 15 bases not matched to a gene; V was cut back by 7 bases and J by 7 bases. CDR1 and CDR2 from the germline V gene are SEHNR and FQNEAQ (reference sequence). CDR3 coding DNA: TGTGCCAGCACGCAATCCCAGGGGGTCTATCGTGGCTACACCTTC. This translates into CASTQSQGVYRGYTF. The entire variable domain, with the rest obtained from reference TRBV7-9 and TRBJ1-2, is as follows: DTGVSQNPRHKITKRGQNVTFRCDPISEHNRLYWYRQTLGQGPEFLTYFQNEAQLEKSRLLSDRFSAERPKGSFSTLEIQRTEQGDSAMYLCASTQSQGVYRGYTFGSGTRLTVV.

Details on this clonotype: A read error may account for a junction end that differs from germline. The chain has TRBV2 and TRBJ1-1; possible D gene TRBD1, 6 bases. The CDR3 has 16 residues. Germline CDR1 reads SNHLY; CDR2 reads FYNNEI. Here the CDR3 DNA reads TGTGCCAGCAGCAGAGACACGACAGGAAGACACACTGAACATTTTTTT. Its translation: CASSRDTTGRHTEHFF.